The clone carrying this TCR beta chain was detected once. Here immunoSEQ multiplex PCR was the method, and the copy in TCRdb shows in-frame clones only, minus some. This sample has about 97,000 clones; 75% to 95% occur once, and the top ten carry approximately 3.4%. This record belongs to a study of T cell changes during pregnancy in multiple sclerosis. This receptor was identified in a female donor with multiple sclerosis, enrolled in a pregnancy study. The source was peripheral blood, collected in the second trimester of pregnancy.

The CDR3 nucleotides are TGTGCCAGCAGCCCGGAATGGCGGGCCTACGAGCAGTACTTC. It yields the protein CASSPEWRAYEQYF. V is TRBV14 and J is TRBJ2-7; a weak D match, TRBD2 (5 bases). This CDR3 contains 14 residues. Germline loops: CDR1 SGHDN, CDR2 FVKESK. Trimming left V 4 bases short and J 2 bases short, with 12 bases between.